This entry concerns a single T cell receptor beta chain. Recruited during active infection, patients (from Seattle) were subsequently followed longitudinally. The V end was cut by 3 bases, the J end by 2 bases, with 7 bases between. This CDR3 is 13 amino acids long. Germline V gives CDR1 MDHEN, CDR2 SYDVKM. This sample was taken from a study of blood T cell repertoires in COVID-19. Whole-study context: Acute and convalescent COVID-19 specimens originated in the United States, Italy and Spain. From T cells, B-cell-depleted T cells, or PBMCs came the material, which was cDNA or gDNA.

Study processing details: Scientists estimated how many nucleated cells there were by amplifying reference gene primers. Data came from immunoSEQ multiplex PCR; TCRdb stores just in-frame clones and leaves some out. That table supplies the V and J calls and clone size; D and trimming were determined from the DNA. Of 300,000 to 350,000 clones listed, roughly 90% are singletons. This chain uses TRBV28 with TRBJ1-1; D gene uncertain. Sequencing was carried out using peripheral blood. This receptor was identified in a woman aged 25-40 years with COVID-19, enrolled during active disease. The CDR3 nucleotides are TGTGCCAGCAGTTTGAGGCAAAACACTGAAGCTTTCTTT. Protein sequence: CASSLRQNTEAFF.